The source of this T cell receptor (beta chain) is a study of blood T cell repertoires in COVID-19. Study-wide context: The analysed material was cDNA or gDNA that came from T cells, B-cell-depleted T cells, or PBMCs.

Assay used: immunoSEQ multiplex PCR; TCRdb lists only in-frame clones, some missing. The sample has about 170,000 clones; approximately 85% are singletons. CDR3 length: 11 residues. CDR1 and CDR2 (germline): DFQATT, SNEGSKA (reference sequence). The V end was cut by 4 bases, the J end by 5 bases, with 8 bases between. The J gene is TRBJ1-2, the V gene TRBV20-1; possible D gene TRBD1, 6 bases. The source of this sequence is a man aged 40-55 years who had recovered from COVID-19. Source material: peripheral blood. The CDR3 coding sequence is TGCAGTGCTAAGGACAGATATGGCTACACCTTC. Protein product: CSAKDRYGYTF.